This entry features one T cell receptor beta chain sequence. The antigen is unknown. Germline CDR1 and CDR2: SNHLY and FYNNEI. After removal of 2 bases from V and 5 bases from J, the junction contained 7 bases not matched to a gene. The CDR3 length is 16 residues. The entry originates in a study of STAT5B mutations in CD4+ large granular lymphocyte leukemia. Study outcomes and limitations: 8/27 top patient clones versus 2/35 control clones were TRBV06-family. Without HLA matching, higher CD4+ than CD8+ T-LGLL clonality could reflect small sample size. Main leukemic clonotypes were patient-specific, but approximately 25% appeared at low frequency elsewhere.

Generated by immunoSEQ multiplex PCR, the TCRdb table keeps only in-frame clones and is missing some. The profile shows fewer than 35,000 clones, about four fifths of them singletons. The chain links TRBV2 to TRBJ2-5; TRBD2 matches at 11 bases. This TCR was recovered from a human donor in good health. Sample: CD4+ T cells from blood buffy coats. CDR3 in amino acids: CASSEFTGLAAETQYF. The CDR3 DNA follows: TGTGCCAGCAGTGAATTTACGGGACTAGCGGCTGAGACCCAGTACTTC.